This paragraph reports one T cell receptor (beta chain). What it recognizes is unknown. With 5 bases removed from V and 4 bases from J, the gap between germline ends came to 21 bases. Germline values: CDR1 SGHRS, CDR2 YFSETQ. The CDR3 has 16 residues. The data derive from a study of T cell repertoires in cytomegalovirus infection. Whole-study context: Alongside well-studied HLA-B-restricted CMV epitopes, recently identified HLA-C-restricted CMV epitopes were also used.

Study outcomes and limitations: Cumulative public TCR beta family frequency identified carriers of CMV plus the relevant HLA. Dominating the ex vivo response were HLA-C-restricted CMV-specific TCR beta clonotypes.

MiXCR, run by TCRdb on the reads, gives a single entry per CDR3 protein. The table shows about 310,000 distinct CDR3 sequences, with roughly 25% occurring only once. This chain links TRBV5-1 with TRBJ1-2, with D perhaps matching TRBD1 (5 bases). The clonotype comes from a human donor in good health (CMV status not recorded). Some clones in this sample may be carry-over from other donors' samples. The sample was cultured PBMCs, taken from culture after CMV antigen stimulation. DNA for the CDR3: TGCGCCAGCAGGGGGCTCGGGCGACCCTCTGGCTATGGCTACACCTTC. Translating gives CASRGLGRPSGYGYTF.